These 9 T cell receptor beta chains were all obtained from the same sample, sequenced in a study of blood T cells in healthy people across ages. Combining a sample-barcoded 5' primer with a J-beta primer mix, a second PCR ran for roughly 6 to 11 cycles. TCRdb analysed the 5' RACE reads with MiXCR anew, one entry per CDR3 protein. Found here are 650,000 to 800,000 distinct CDR3 sequences, around 42% of them singletons; the top ten hold under 20%. Sequencing used blood. The source is a man between 60 and 70 years old in good health.

The chain joins TRBV5-1 to TRBJ2-4; D possibly corresponds to TRBD1 (6 bases). The germline V gene has CDR1 SGHRS and CDR2 YFSETQ. The CDR3 loop spans 11 amino acids. The V end lost 3 bases, the J end lost 13 bases, and 11 bases lay between the germline ends. The CDR3 coding sequence is TGCGCCAGCAGCTCCACAGGGTTACAGTACTTC. It codes for CASSSTGLQYF.

J is TRBJ2-3 and V is TRBV20-1; TRBD1 matches at 9 bases. Trimming took 6 bases from V and 4 from J; bases not matched to a gene: 11. CDR1 and CDR2 from the germline V gene are DFQATT and SNEGSKA (reference sequence). This CDR3 is built from 15 residues. DNA of the CDR3: TGCAGTGCCACGGAGGGGACAGGGAAGCCAGATACGCAGTATTTT. Protein sequence: CSATEGTGKPDTQYF.

This clonotype has a handful of counts. V is TRBV2 and J is TRBJ2-3, with 10 positions matching TRBD2. There are 17 residues in the CDR3. V shed 1 base, J shed 4 bases, and the junction held 8 bases outside the gene matches. Germline CDR1 reads SNHLY; CDR2 reads FYNNEI. This chain's CDR3 is CASSEVKLAGFPDTQYF. CDR3 DNA: TGTGCCAGCAGTGAAGTGAAACTAGCGGGGTTTCCAGATACGCAGTATTTT.

This clonotype was seen at least ten times. Germline and junction disagree at one end, which may indicate a read error. The chain uses TRBV5-1 and TRBJ1-1; D gene unclear. Per germline, CDR1 SGHRS and CDR2 YFSETQ. CDR3 length: 13 residues. CDR3 nucleotide sequence: TGTGCCAGCAGCTTGGGAGAGGGCACTGAAGCTTTCTTT. Its translation: CASSLGEGTEAFF.

This clonotype has a handful of counts. V usage is TRBV6-1 and J usage is TRBJ2-7, with D unresolved. Trimming left V 2 bases short and J 4 bases short, with 9 bases between. Looked up from germline, CDR1 is MNHNS and CDR2 is SASEGT. The CDR3 length is 13 residues. In nucleotides, the CDR3 is TGTGCCAGCAGTGAAACCCCTGGATACGAGCAGTACTTC. This gives the protein CASSETPGYEQYF.

The sample holds a few counts of this clonotype. A junction boundary mismatches the germline segment, possibly from a read error. This rearrangement joins TRBV20-1 to TRBJ2-7, with TRBD2 matching 8 bases. The CDR3 length is 15 residues. CDR1 and CDR2 (germline): DFQATT, SNEGSKA (reference sequence). CDR3 sequence (DNA): TGCAGTGCTAGAGATCCCGGGAGCGGGGGTTACGGGCAGTACTTC. This encodes CSARDPGSGGYGQYF.

This chain connects TRBV7-3 to TRBJ2-7, with a tentative D call TRBD2 (6 bases). Trimming took 2 bases from V and 5 from J, leaving 13 bases between them. The CDR3 sequence is 14 residues long. The germline CDR1 and CDR2 sequences are SGHTA and FQGTGA. The CDR3 spells CASSLSAGSDEQYF. The CDR3 region has the DNA TGTGCCAGCAGCTTATCTGCGGGGAGTGACGAGCAGTACTTC.

This clonotype was seen at least ten times. The chain recombines TRBV11-2 with TRBJ2-4, with D possibly being TRBD1 (7 bases). V was trimmed by 1 base and J by 0 bases, leaving 10 bases between them. This CDR3 is 16 amino acids long. Germline V gives CDR1 SGHAT, CDR2 FQNNGV. The CDR3 DNA is TGTGCCAGCAGCTTAGGACAGGGACTAGCCAAAAACATTCAGTACTTC. It is translated as CASSLGQGLAKNIQYF.

This clonotype was detected only a few times. V gene TRBV7-2 combines with J gene TRBJ2-1, with D maybe TRBD2 (5 bases). The germline gives CDR1 SGHTA, CDR2 FQGNSA. V lost 3 bases to trimming and J lost 1 base, with 19 bases between them. The CDR3 extends over 18 amino acids. The chain's CDR3 is CASSFIAGPVQSYNEQFF. The CDR3 DNA is TGTGCCAGCAGCTTCATCGCGGGCCCGGTTCAGTCCTACAATGAGCAGTTCTTC.